The subject of this entry is one TCR beta chain. The antigen remains unidentified. The sample belongs to a study of Ad26.COV2.S vaccination and SARS-CoV-2 variants. Findings of the study overall: After vaccination, substantial breadth of spike-specific CD8+ and CD4+ responses was reported. Participants given vaccine showed non-spike TCR breadth similar to that of placebo recipients.

The method was immunoSEQ multiplex PCR; TCRdb's version includes in-frame clones alone and lacks a portion of them. The top ten clones hold approximately 6% of a sample with about 180,000 clones, about 83% of them seen once. The sequenced sample was peripheral blood, obtained after recovery from COVID-19. The TCR sequence derives from a human donor who had recovered from COVID-19.

DNA of the CDR3: TGTGCCAGCAGCTTAGGCCCGAACACTGAAGCTTTCTTT. It encodes CASSLGPNTEAFF. This chain joins TRBV5-4 and TRBJ1-1; no clear D gene. The ends were cut back, 2 bases at V and 1 base at J, with 6 bases in the middle. The CDR3 has 13 residues. CDR1 is SGHNT and CDR2 is YYREEE in the germline V gene (reference sequence).